These 32 T cell receptor beta chains came from one sample sequenced in a study of blood T cell repertoires in COVID-19. Clones were read by immunoSEQ multiplex PCR, and TCRdb kept only the in-frame ones, dropping some. The table lists about 36,000 clones, just under 80% of them singletons. The sequenced material came from peripheral blood. The receptors here all came from a man in his 60s with acute or convalescent COVID-19.

The V gene is TRBV29-1, the J gene TRBJ1-1; 7 nucleotides agree with TRBD1. There are 13 residues in the CDR3. In germline, CDR1 is SQVTM, CDR2 ANQGSEA. V was clipped by 4 bases and J by 11 bases; unmatched bases: 13. Here the CDR3 reads CSVAMTGNLGAFF. In DNA, the CDR3 is TGCAGCGTTGCGATGACAGGGAACCTCGGGGCTTTCTTT.

The V call is TRBV6-2 or TRBV6-3, the J call TRBJ1-1; TRBD1 matches 8 bases. The CDR3 has 16 residues. Germline CDR1 and CDR2: MNHEY and SVGEGT. Trimming took 5 bases from V and 11 from J; bases not matched to a gene: 19. The CDR3 sequence is CASSPPGGVRIGDAFF. Written as DNA, the CDR3 is TGTGCCAGCAGTCCCCCAGGGGGCGTCCGGATCGGGGACGCTTTCTTT.

The chain combines TRBV7-2 with TRBJ1-4; TRBD1 agrees at 8 bases. Germline CDR1 SGHTA, CDR2 FQGNSA. The CDR3 runs 14 residues. Losses at the gene ends were 5 bases for V and 8 bases for J; bases not matched to a gene: 7. The DNA of the CDR3 is TGTGCCAGCAGCCCCGGACAGGGAAGGGAAAAACTGTTTTTT. Amino acid sequence: CASSPGQGREKLFF.

The CDR3 DNA sequence: TGCGCCAGCAGCACGGACAGGGTGACGGAGTTCTTC. This codes for CASSTDRVTEFF. The chain uses TRBV5-1 and TRBJ2-1; 8 bases line up with TRBD1. This CDR3 region has 12 residues. The trim removed 4 bases at V and 14 bases at J, leaving 8 bases unmatched. The V gene's germline CDR1 is SGHRS and CDR2 YFSETQ.

A few counts support this clone. CDR3 amino acids: CASGTSYYEQYF. The CDR3 DNA reads as TGTGCCAGCGGGACATCCTATTACGAGCAGTACTTC. The V and J genes are TRBV11-3 and TRBJ2-7; a weak D match, TRBD1 (6 bases). The germline V gene encodes CDR1 SGHNT and CDR2 YENEEA. Between the trimmed V and J ends, which lost 8 bases and 4 bases, there was a span of 12 bases. CDR3 size: 12 residues.

The chain joins TRBV5-5 to TRBJ2-7; 8 nucleotides align to TRBD2. CDR1 is SGHKS, CDR2 YYEKEE, per germline (reference sequence). CDR3 length equals 17 residues. V lost 1 base and J lost 1; bases outside the gene matches: 10. The CDR3 here is CASSLQSRTSGSYEQYF. The CDR3 DNA reads as TGTGCCAGCAGCTTGCAATCCCGAACTAGCGGATCCTACGAGCAGTACTTC.

This clone has only a few counts. This chain joins TRBV5-4 and TRBJ2-2, with TRBD2 matching 13 bases. The V segment lost 5 bases and the J segment 4 bases; nucleotides outside the gene matches: 8. The CDR3 runs to 17 residues. Per germline, CDR1 SGHNT and CDR2 YYREEE (reference sequence). Written as DNA, the CDR3 is TGTGCCAGCAGACGGTCGGGACTAGCGGGACCCACCGGGGAGCTGTTTTTT. As protein: CASRRSGLAGPTGELFF.

J is TRBJ2-1 and V is TRBV20-1; 7 nucleotides line up with TRBD2. The junction had 7 bases not matched to a gene; V was cut back by 5 bases and J by 12 bases. The CDR3 extends over 11 amino acids. CDR1 DFQATT and CDR2 SNEGSKA come from the germline V gene (reference sequence). CDR3 loop: CSAWDYRGQFF. CDR3 nucleotides: TGCAGTGCTTGGGACTACCGTGGGCAGTTCTTC.

Details on this clone: Its ends do not fully match the called genes, so a read error is possible. The chain has TRBV7-9 and TRBJ2-4, with D possibly TRBD1 on 6 matching bases. Germline V gene data show CDR1 as SEHNR and CDR2 as FQNEAQ (reference sequence). The CDR3 has 13 amino acids. CDR3 DNA sequence: TGTGCCAGCAGCTTAGGTAACAGGGCTCCCTTTCACTTC. Its protein is CASSLGNRAPFHF.

This chain links TRBV2 with TRBJ2-2, with TRBD2 matching 9 bases. The trim removed 6 bases at V and 2 bases at J, leaving 7 bases unmatched. This CDR3 region has 16 residues. From germline, CDR1 is SNHLY and CDR2 FYNNEI. This chain's CDR3 is CASRGRLAENTGELFF. As DNA, the CDR3 is TGTGCCAGCAGGGGTAGACTAGCGGAAAACACCGGGGAGCTGTTTTTT.

This sequence joins TRBV7-8 and TRBJ2-2; 14 positions match TRBD2. CDR1 and CDR2 (germline): SGHVS, FQNEAQ. The CDR3 is 17 residues long. The J segment lost 7 bases and the V segment lost 2 bases, leaving 6 bases of the junction unmatched. DNA for the CDR3: TGTGCCAGCAGCTTAACCTCCGGGACTAGCGGGAGCGGGGAGCTGTTTTTT. Translation gives CASSLTSGTSGSGELFF.

The chain uses TRBV29-1 and TRBJ2-3; the match to TRBD2 covers 10 bases. This CDR3 region has 15 residues. V gave up 3 bases and J gave up 1 base; unmatched junction bases: 4. Germline V gives CDR1 SQVTM, CDR2 ANQGSEA. CDR3 amino acids: CSVEPSGSGTDTQYF. The CDR3 DNA reads TGCAGCGTTGAGCCTAGCGGGAGTGGCACAGATACGCAGTATTTT.

This clone was found a few times. The chain carries TRBV6-5 and TRBJ1-1; D is unclear. The CDR3 is 13 amino acids. V was clipped by 6 bases and J by 2 bases, with 10 bases between them. The germline CDR1 and CDR2 sequences are MNHEY and SVGAGI. The CDR3 loop is CASRPYGNTEAFF. CDR3 bases: TGTGCCAGCAGGCCCTATGGTAACACTGAAGCTTTCTTT.

J is TRBJ2-5 and V is TRBV6-2 or TRBV6-3; TRBD2 agrees at 10 bases. The CDR3 has 15 residues. Unmatched junction bases numbered 6, after V lost 6 bases and J lost 2 bases. Germline loops: CDR1 MNHEY, CDR2 SVGEGT. In nucleotides, the CDR3 is TGTGCCAGCAGCCTACGGACTAGCGGACAAGAGACCCAGTACTTC. This sequence encodes CASSLRTSGQETQYF.

The rearrangement joins TRBV11-3 to TRBJ2-2, with unresolved D. Germline CDR1 SGHNT, CDR2 YENEEA. The V and J ends lost 5 bases and 2 bases respectively, with 9 bases between them. The CDR3 is 14 residues long. The DNA of the CDR3 is TGTGCCAGCAGCCCCGCGACAAACACCGGGGAGCTGTTTTTT. Translation: CASSPATNTGELFF.

The rearrangement joins TRBV7-9 to TRBJ2-1, with TRBD2 matching 14 bases. The trim removed 5 bases at V and 7 bases at J, leaving 4 bases unmatched. The germline CDR1 and CDR2 sequences are SEHNR and FQNEAQ (reference sequence). This CDR3 comprises 15 residues. The CDR3 sequence is CASSATSGRGNEQFF. For the CDR3, the DNA is TGTGCCAGCAGCGCGACTAGCGGGAGGGGTAATGAGCAGTTCTTC.

This clone appeared once. CDR3 residues: CASSVSPAYEQYF. CDR3 sequence (DNA): TGTGCCAGCAGCGTATCGCCAGCCTACGAGCAGTACTTC. The V gene is TRBV9, the J gene TRBJ2-7; D is unclear. The germline V gene encodes CDR1 SGDLS and CDR2 YYNGEE. V was pared by 1 base and J by 2 bases, with 7 bases between. This CDR3 is 13 amino acids long.

The chain employs TRBV5-5 and TRBJ1-5; 8 bases agree with TRBD1. With 4 bases clipped from V and 2 bases from J, the junction kept 5 bases outside the gene matches. Germline CDR1 and CDR2: SGHKS and YYEKEE (reference sequence). The CDR3 runs 15 residues. CDR3 nucleotides: TGTGCCAGCAGCCCCACAGGGGGTCGCAATCAGCCCCAGCATTTT. Its translation: CASSPTGGRNQPQHF.

The genes are TRBV9 and TRBJ2-2, with D maybe TRBD2 (5 bases). The CDR3 has 15 residues. The V end lost 0 bases, the J end lost 6 bases, and 12 bases lay between the germline ends. The germline CDR1 and CDR2 sequences are SGDLS and YYNGEE. The CDR3 DNA is TGTGCCAGCAGCGTAGTTGGGAGTAGCGCCGGGGAGCTGTTTTTT. Translated, it gives CASSVVGSSAGELFF.

The chain recombines TRBV28 with TRBJ2-7, with 9 bases fitting TRBD2. There are 13 residues in the CDR3. CDR1 is MDHEN, CDR2 SYDVKM, per germline. The ends lost 2 bases at V and 5 bases at J; junction bases unmatched: 1. The CDR3 nucleotides read TGTGCCAGCAGTTTAAGACTAGCGGACGAGCAGTACTTC. Residues: CASSLRLADEQYF.

This rearrangement joins TRBV6-6 to TRBJ2-1, with a possible D match to TRBD2 (7 bases). CDR3 length equals 15 residues. V was pared by 0 bases and J by 10 bases, with 16 bases between. Germline values: CDR1 MNHNY, CDR2 SVGAGI (reference sequence). CDR3 loop: CASSYSTDSSGEQFF. CDR3 DNA: TGTGCCAGCAGTTACTCCACGGACAGTAGCGGGGAGCAGTTCTTC.

The chain recombines TRBV11-2 with TRBJ2-7, with unresolved D. The CDR3 is made up of 14 amino acids. Trimming cost V 1 base and J 7 bases, with 14 bases left between them. Germline V gives CDR1 SGHAT, CDR2 FQNNGV. The CDR3 DNA follows: TGTGCCAGCAGCTTAGGCCCCCAGGCAGTAGAGCAGTACTTC. It codes for CASSLGPQAVEQYF. Full variable domain (rest looked up from reference TRBV11-2 and TRBJ2-7): EAGVAQSPRYKIIEKRQSVAFWCNPISGHATLYWYQQILGQGPKLLIQFQNNGVVDDSQLPKDRFSAERLKGVDSTLKIQPAKLEDSAVYLCASSLGPQAVEQYFGPGTRLTVT.

The chain employs TRBV10-1 and TRBJ2-7, with D possibly TRBD2 on 5 matching bases. The V end lost 2 bases, the J end lost 2 bases, and 10 bases lay between the germline ends. This CDR3 is 14 amino acids long. Germline V gives CDR1 WNHNN, CDR2 SYGVQD (reference sequence). The CDR3 loop reads CASSEVEGPYEQYF. In nucleotides, the CDR3 is TGCGCCAGCAGTGAGGTCGAGGGCCCCTACGAGCAGTACTTC.

V is TRBV6-2 or TRBV6-3 and J is TRBJ2-1; TRBD2 might be the D (5 bases). This CDR3 region has 15 residues. V lost 0 bases to trimming and J lost 1 base, with 7 bases between them. The germline CDR1 and CDR2 sequences are MNHEY and SVGEGT. The CDR3 sequence: CASSYSLASYNEQFF. In nucleotides, the CDR3 is TGTGCCAGCAGTTACTCCCTAGCATCCTACAATGAGCAGTTCTTC.

The chain has TRBV6-5 and TRBJ1-2; 7 bases map to TRBD1. The CDR3 has 12 amino acids. The trim removed 5 bases at V and 4 bases at J, leaving 1 base unmatched. Germline lookup yields CDR1 MNHEY and CDR2 SVGAGI. The DNA of the CDR3 is TGTGCCAGCAGTACAGGGGTCTATGGCTACACCTTC. It yields the protein CASSTGVYGYTF.

The chain is built from TRBV6-5 and TRBJ2-3, with TRBD1 matching over 7 bases. CDR1 is MNHEY and CDR2 is SVGAGI in the germline V gene. The CDR3 runs to 12 residues. Losses at the gene ends were 6 bases for V and 6 bases for J; bases not matched to a gene: 3. This chain's CDR3 is CASRTGLDTQYF. DNA of the CDR3: TGTGCCAGCAGGACAGGGTTGGATACGCAGTATTTT.

The chain has TRBV15 and TRBJ2-1; D is perhaps TRBD1 (6 bases). Germline CDR1 reads LNHNV; CDR2 reads YYDKDF (reference sequence). Trimming cost V 6 bases and J 6 bases, with 9 bases left between them. CDR3 length: 12 residues. CDR3 DNA sequence: TGTGCCACCAGGACAGGAGTCAATGAGCAGTTCTTC. Amino acids: CATRTGVNEQFF.

This clone was recorded only once. The junction departs from germline at one end; a sequencing error may be responsible. The chain couples TRBV5-3 to TRBJ1-5; 8 bases line up with TRBD1. TRBV5-3 belongs to the ORF category, with a function that is uncertain. The CDR3 is made up of 16 amino acids. CDR3 in DNA: TGTGCCAGAACCTTGTATGACAGGGGCATGAATCAGCCCCAGCATTTT. Its translation: CARTLYDRGMNQPQHF.

This clone was counted between two and nine times. The gene calls are TRBV7-2 and TRBJ1-6; no definite D call. Germline V lookup: CDR1 SGHTA, CDR2 FQGNSA. V was pared by 5 bases and J by 8 bases, with 10 bases between. The CDR3 runs to 13 residues. The DNA for the CDR3 is TGTGCCAGCAGCCTAAGGGAGGATTCACCCCTCCACTTT. Protein product: CASSLREDSPLHF.

The chain links TRBV7-8 to TRBJ2-7; 8 nucleotides match TRBD1. With 6 bases clipped from V and 1 base from J, the junction kept 20 bases outside the gene matches. The CDR3 covers 19 residues. The germline CDR1 and CDR2 sequences are SGHVS and FQNEAQ. The chain's CDR3 is CASRPDRVTIGEKSYEQYF. In DNA, the CDR3 is TGTGCCAGCAGACCGGACAGGGTCACGATCGGGGAGAAATCCTACGAGCAGTACTTC. Together with reference TRBV7-8 and TRBJ2-7, the CDR3 gives the full variable domain: GAGVSQSPRYKVAKRGQDVALRCDPISGHVSLFWYQQALGQGPEFLTYFQNEAQLDKSGLPSDRFFAERPEGSVSTLKIQRTQQEDSAVYLCASRPDRVTIGEKSYEQYFGPGTRLTVT.

This sequence joins TRBV29-1 and TRBJ2-3, with D possibly being TRBD2 (6 bases). The CDR3 runs to 13 residues. Germline CDR1 reads SQVTM; CDR2 reads ANQGSEA. Trimming took off 1 base at V and 2 bases at J, with 7 bases between the two ends. CDR3 nucleotides: TGCAGCGTTGAAGGGGAGGCCACAGATACGCAGTATTTT. Its translation: CSVEGEATDTQYF.

The rearrangement uses TRBV3-1 (or the pseudogene TRBV3-2) and TRBJ2-3; the match to TRBD1 covers 8 bases. With 4 bases clipped from V and 5 bases from J, the junction kept 5 bases outside the gene matches. Germline-derived CDR1 and CDR2 are LGHDT and YNNKEL (reference sequence). CDR3 size: 14 residues. CDR3 in DNA: TGTGCCAGCAGCCCACGGACAGGGAGAGATACGCAGTATTTT. As protein: CASSPRTGRDTQYF.